The rows below give T cell receptor beta chains drawn from one sample of a study of shared clonotypes between healthy human individuals. Profiling relied on immunoSEQ multiplex PCR, and the TCRdb table lists in-frame clones only, not all of them. The data contain about 2.4 million clones, roughly 93% of them singletons. Material for sequencing was naive CD4+ T cells from PBMCs. The receptors derive from a man younger than 35 in good health. Some clones in this sample may be carry-over from other donors' samples. CDR3s include the opening cysteine and the closing phenylalanine or tryptophan. The order of the fields is clone size, D gene, V gene, J gene, CDR3 protein, CDR3 DNA. The D gene is left open where the match is weak. Expanded clones get a size class; other rows say once, few or many, or leave the size out.

abundance: .; d_gene: TRBD2; v_gene: TRBV5-1; j_gene: TRBJ2-5; CDR3aa: CASSLTAGGMETQYF; CDR3nt: TGCGCCAGCAGCTTGACAGCGGGAGGGATGGAGACCCAGTACTTC
abundance: .; d_gene: .; v_gene: TRBV2; j_gene: TRBJ2-3; CDR3aa: CASSRGDTQYF; CDR3nt: TGTGCCAGCAGTCGTGGAGATACGCAGTATTTT
abundance: .; d_gene: TRBD1; v_gene: TRBV28; j_gene: TRBJ1-1; CDR3aa: CASSTGYLSLRAFF; CDR3nt: TGTGCCAGTTCGACAGGGTACTTATCCTTGAGAGCTTTCTTT
abundance: .; d_gene: .; v_gene: TRBV7-3; j_gene: TRBJ2-3; CDR3aa: CASRRGRTSTDTQYF; CDR3nt: TGTGCCAGCAGGCGGGGGCGGACGTCCACAGATACGCAGTATTTT
abundance: once; d_gene: .; v_gene: TRBV28; j_gene: TRBJ2-1; CDR3aa: CASSPLGLSYNEQFF; CDR3nt: TGTGCCAGCAGTCCTCTGGGTCTCTCCTACAATGAGCAGTTCTTC
abundance: .; d_gene: .; v_gene: TRBV7-3; j_gene: TRBJ2-5; CDR3aa: CASSLGGGSGETQYF; CDR3nt: TGTGCCAGCAGCTTAGGCGGCGGGTCAGGGGAGACCCAGTACTTC
abundance: .; d_gene: .; v_gene: TRBV5-1; j_gene: TRBJ2-1; CDR3aa: CASSLTPYRGNNEQFF; CDR3nt: TGCGCCAGCAGCTTGACGCCGTATCGGGGTAACAATGAGCAGTTCTTC
abundance: .; d_gene: .; v_gene: TRBV19; j_gene: TRBJ2-4; CDR3aa: CASSIVWVSAKNIQYF; CDR3nt: TGTGCCAGTAGTATAGTATGGGTATCAGCCAAAAACATTCAGTACTTC
abundance: .; d_gene: .; v_gene: TRBV2; j_gene: TRBJ2-5; CDR3aa: CASSRIADPYQETQYF; CDR3nt: TGTGCCAGCAGCCGAATAGCGGACCCGTACCAAGAGACCCAGTACTTC
abundance: .; d_gene: .; v_gene: TRBV7-9; j_gene: TRBJ1-2; CDR3aa: CASSHATVRYGYTF; CDR3nt: TGTGCCAGCAGCCACGCAACGGTTAGATATGGCTACACCTTC
abundance: .; d_gene: .; v_gene: TRBV4-3; j_gene: TRBJ2-3; CDR3aa: CASSQVRGPRLADTQYF; CDR3nt: TGCGCCAGCAGCCAAGTGAGAGGCCCTAGACTAGCAGATACGCAGTATTTT
abundance: .; d_gene: TRBD1; v_gene: TRBV5-1; j_gene: TRBJ1-2; CDR3aa: CASSPGGQPSYGYTF; CDR3nt: TGCGCCAGCAGCCCGGGGGGACAGCCATCCTATGGCTACACCTTC
abundance: .; d_gene: .; v_gene: TRBV5-5; j_gene: TRBJ1-4; CDR3aa: CASSLTATNEKLFF; CDR3nt: TGTGCCAGCAGCTTGACAGCAACTAATGAAAAACTGTTTTTT
abundance: .; d_gene: TRBD2; v_gene: TRBV11-2; j_gene: TRBJ2-5; CDR3aa: CASRSLAGAALATQYF; CDR3nt: TGTGCCAGCAGATCTCTAGCGGGAGCAGCTCTCGCGACCCAGTACTTC
abundance: .; d_gene: .; v_gene: TRBV5-1; j_gene: TRBJ2-7; CDR3aa: CASSLEVGVYEQYF; CDR3nt: TGCGCCAGCAGCTTGGAGGTCGGGGTCTACGAGCAGTACTTC
abundance: .; d_gene: .; v_gene: TRBV9; j_gene: TRBJ1-3; CDR3aa: CASSVAGSYSGNTIYF; CDR3nt: TGTGCCAGCAGCGTAGCTGGGTCTTATTCTGGAAACACCATATATTTT
abundance: .; d_gene: .; v_gene: TRBV15; j_gene: TRBJ2-7; CDR3aa: CATSRGNPGSLYEQYF; CDR3nt: TGTGCCACCAGCAGAGGCAATCCCGGGAGCCTTTACGAGCAGTACTTC
abundance: .; d_gene: .; v_gene: TRBV5-1; j_gene: TRBJ2-7; CDR3aa: CASSHGSSSYEQYF; CDR3nt: TGCGCCAGCAGCCACGGATCGAGCTCCTACGAGCAGTACTTC
abundance: .; d_gene: .; v_gene: TRBV6-5; j_gene: TRBJ1-1; CDR3aa: CATQRRPTNTEAFF; CDR3nt: TGTGCCACCCAGCGACGGCCGACAAACACTGAAGCTTTCTTT
abundance: .; d_gene: .; v_gene: TRBV28; j_gene: TRBJ2-7; CDR3aa: CASAGDSIYEQYF; CDR3nt: TGTGCCAGCGCGGGGGACAGCATATACGAGCAGTACTTC
abundance: .; d_gene: .; v_gene: TRBV15; j_gene: TRBJ1-2; CDR3aa: CATSEGRTNYGYTF; CDR3nt: TGTGCCACCAGCGAGGGACGGACTAACTATGGCTACACCTTC
abundance: .; d_gene: TRBD2; v_gene: TRBV18; j_gene: TRBJ2-1; CDR3aa: CASSPLAPGRGNEQFF; CDR3nt: TGTGCCAGCTCACCACTCGCGCCTGGGCGGGGGAATGAGCAGTTCTTC
abundance: .; d_gene: .; v_gene: TRBV12-5; j_gene: TRBJ2-1; CDR3aa: CASGLGGTNYNEQFF; CDR3nt: TGTGCTAGTGGTTTGGGGGGGACAAACTACAATGAGCAGTTCTTC
abundance: .; d_gene: TRBD2; v_gene: TRBV5-1; j_gene: TRBJ2-7; CDR3aa: CASSSMTSGRATYEQYF; CDR3nt: TGCGCCAGCAGCTCCATGACTAGCGGGAGGGCAACCTACGAGCAGTACTTC
abundance: .; d_gene: TRBD1; v_gene: TRBV11-2; j_gene: TRBJ1-6; CDR3aa: CASSTSQGLASPLHF; CDR3nt: TGTGCCAGCAGCACCTCACAGGGGTTGGCTTCACCCCTCCACTTT
abundance: .; d_gene: .; v_gene: TRBV7-3; j_gene: TRBJ2-3; CDR3aa: CASSLGGDTDTQYF; CDR3nt: TGTGCCAGCAGCTTAGGCGGGGACACAGATACGCAGTATTTT
abundance: .; d_gene: .; v_gene: TRBV15; j_gene: TRBJ2-4; CDR3aa: CATSSRDREDIQYF; CDR3nt: TGTGCCACCAGCAGCCGCGACAGGGAGGACATTCAGTACTTC
abundance: .; d_gene: .; v_gene: TRBV7-7; j_gene: TRBJ2-3; CDR3aa: CASSLEPAADTQYF; CDR3nt: TGTGCCAGCAGCTTAGAGCCAGCGGCAGATACGCAGTATTTT
abundance: .; d_gene: .; v_gene: TRBV28; j_gene: TRBJ1-3; CDR3aa: CASGGSGNTIYF; CDR3nt: TGTGCCAGCGGTGGCTCTGGAAACACCATATATTTT
abundance: .; d_gene: .; v_gene: TRBV6-5; j_gene: TRBJ2-4; CDR3aa: CASSYSTVLAKNIQYF; CDR3nt: TGTGCCAGCAGTTACTCTACCGTACTAGCCAAAAACATTCAGTACTTC
abundance: .; d_gene: .; v_gene: TRBV5-6; j_gene: TRBJ2-5; CDR3aa: CASSLYIRGQETQYF; CDR3nt: TGTGCCAGCAGCTTGTATATCCGGGGGCAAGAGACCCAGTACTTC
abundance: .; d_gene: .; v_gene: TRBV25-1; j_gene: TRBJ1-4; CDR3aa: CASSYRGRGSNEKLFF; CDR3nt: TGTGCCAGCAGTTATAGGGGGAGGGGTTCTAATGAAAAACTGTTTTTT
abundance: .; d_gene: .; v_gene: TRBV6-5; j_gene: TRBJ1-2; CDR3aa: CASSYGRGWGYTF; CDR3nt: TGTGCCAGCAGTTACGGGAGGGGCTGGGGCTACACCTTC
abundance: .; d_gene: TRBD1; v_gene: TRBV11-2; j_gene: TRBJ1-2; CDR3aa: CASSLNSQGISYTF; CDR3nt: TGTGCCAGCAGCTTAAACTCACAGGGGATAAGCTACACCTTC
abundance: .; d_gene: TRBD2; v_gene: TRBV5-1; j_gene: TRBJ2-2; CDR3aa: CASSSGLAGAAGELFF; CDR3nt: TGCGCCAGCAGCTCAGGACTAGCGGGAGCTGCCGGGGAGCTGTTTTTT
abundance: .; d_gene: TRBD1; v_gene: TRBV15; j_gene: TRBJ2-5; CDR3aa: CATSYGDRDGETQYF; CDR3nt: TGTGCCACCAGTTATGGGGACAGGGACGGGGAGACCCAGTACTTC
abundance: .; d_gene: TRBD2; v_gene: TRBV6-5; j_gene: TRBJ2-3; CDR3aa: CASRSLAATDTQYF; CDR3nt: TGTGCCAGCAGGTCACTAGCGGCTACAGATACGCAGTATTTT
abundance: once; d_gene: .; v_gene: TRBV14; j_gene: TRBJ2-3; CDR3aa: CASSQGSGDTQYF; CDR3nt: TGTGCCAGCAGCCAAGGTTCAGGAGATACGCAGTATTTT
abundance: .; d_gene: .; v_gene: TRBV10-3; j_gene: TRBJ2-1; CDR3aa: CAISGTPELYNEQFF; CDR3nt: TGTGCCATCAGTGGGACACCAGAACTTTACAATGAGCAGTTCTTC
abundance: .; d_gene: TRBD2; v_gene: TRBV9; j_gene: TRBJ2-5; CDR3aa: CASSVVGSGSWETQYF; CDR3nt: TGTGCCAGCAGCGTAGTAGGTAGCGGGAGTTGGGAGACCCAGTACTTC
abundance: .; d_gene: .; v_gene: TRBV28; j_gene: TRBJ1-5; CDR3aa: CASSFWGGRGNQPQHF; CDR3nt: TGTGCCAGCAGTTTCTGGGGTGGTCGTGGCAATCAGCCCCAGCATTTT
abundance: .; d_gene: .; v_gene: TRBV20-1; j_gene: TRBJ2-7; CDR3aa: CSAGDTSEQYF; CDR3nt: TGCAGTGCCGGCGATACATCCGAGCAGTACTTC